This record looks at one T cell receptor (beta chain) sequence and its context. These data belong to a study of T cell responses to AZD1222 COVID-19 vaccine. Germline V gene sequence: CDR1 MNHEY, CDR2 SMNVEV (reference sequence). The CDR3 runs to 15 residues. Trimming removed 4 bases from V and 6 bases from J, with 16 bases in between. The assay was immunoSEQ multiplex PCR, and TCRdb's table has in-frame clones only and misses some. The profile shows around 130,000 clones, roughly 92% of them singletons. The receptor was derived from an adult who received the AZD1222 COVID-19 vaccine. The chain is built from TRBV27 and TRBJ2-1; D remains unclear. This material consisted of peripheral blood, taken 28 days after the second AZD1222 dose. The CDR3 reads CASSWSYRVVNEQFF. The CDR3 DNA is TGTGCCAGCAGTTGGAGTTATAGGGTCGTCAATGAGCAGTTCTTC.